The rows below give T cell receptor beta chains drawn from one sample of a study of early T cells in non-severe SARS-CoV-2 infection. TCRdb recomputed calls from the 5' RACE reads with MiXCR, one row per CDR3 protein. The profile shows around 71,000 distinct CDR3 sequences, about a tenth of them singletons. Sequencing was performed on whole blood, taken at baseline. The receptors shown here come from an adult who was a healthcare worker with PCR-confirmed SARS-CoV-2 infection or an uninfected control (not recorded which). CDR3s include the opening cysteine and the closing phenylalanine or tryptophan.

TRBJ2-5 TRBV28 CASRTGKETQYF
TRBJ2-5 TRBV27 CASSLAPRSTAQYF
TRBJ2-1 TRBV19 CASSRAGTSGRGEQFF
TRBJ2-1 TRBV9 CASSTSGSTGEQFF
TRBJ2-1 TRBV29-1 CSVGGLAVYNEQFF
TRBJ2-2 TRBV4-1 CASSQDFLVGDPSYTGELFF
TRBJ2-1 TRBV7-8 CASSLARAGGPSEQFF
TRBJ2-7 TRBV6-2/TRBV6-3 CASSSSGRAAYEQYF
TRBJ2-7 TRBV7-2 CASSLSRDLFGEQYF
TRBJ1-2 TRBV5-6 CASSSGQAFSGYTF
TRBJ2-5 TRBV12-3/TRBV12-4 CASSSSLSKTQYF
TRBJ1-1 TRBV7-2 CASSLMGTANTEAFF
TRBJ2-7 TRBV29-1 CSVVTNDRNYEQYF
TRBJ1-4 TRBV28 CASSLAGGQTTEKLFF
TRBJ1-2 TRBV19 CASRRTAGDYGYTF
TRBJ2-2 TRBV28 CASITSHSTGELFF
TRBJ2-1 TRBV3-1 CASSQNTRNEQFF
TRBJ2-7 TRBV6-2/TRBV6-3 CASSYFLRDRGHGEQYF
TRBJ1-2 TRBV7-2 CASSSGGQGSYGYTF
TRBJ2-1 TRBV20-1 CSASPGLAGREFF
TRBJ2-2 TRBV7-2 CASSLALEGTGELFF
TRBJ2-1 TRBV7-7 CASSPGARAYNEQFF
TRBJ2-2 TRBV20-1 CSARNRVFGTGELFF
TRBJ1-2 TRBV19 CATWTAPYGYTF
TRBJ1-5 TRBV5-6 CASSLANRGHQPQHF
TRBJ2-2 TRBV11-2 CASSGQYTGELFF
TRBJ2-4 TRBV12-3/TRBV12-4 CASSFLAGLAKNIQYF
TRBJ2-1 TRBV28 CASSLPLTGGDNEQFF
TRBJ2-5 TRBV6-5 CASSFPGFGETQYF
TRBJ1-1 TRBV24-1 CATSDPTVSSEAFF
TRBJ2-2 TRBV28 CASSPSGALELFF
TRBJ1-2 TRBV12-3/TRBV12-4 CASGWGVPRDGYTF
TRBJ2-3 TRBV20-1 CSAGLAEWDTQYF
TRBJ2-1 TRBV12-3/TRBV12-4 CASSQGGFHNEQFF
TRBJ2-1 TRBV5-1 CASSPDSLNNEQFF
TRBJ1-2 TRBV20-1 CSAGRLQGFYGYTF
TRBJ2-5 TRBV7-2 CASSPGGQGKTQYF
TRBJ2-6 TRBV7-3 CASSFLGTGTSGANVLTF
TRBJ2-6 TRBV6-2/TRBV6-3 CASRSILLSGANVLTF
TRBJ1-4 TRBV19 CASSIWPGSGEKLFF
TRBJ2-7 TRBV29-1 CSVKNRDRGFYEQYF
TRBJ2-5 TRBV6-4 CATRGPGRGRATQYF
TRBJ2-3 TRBV6-4 CASSDGATLWDTQYF
TRBJ2-2 TRBV15 CATSQTADTGELFF
TRBJ2-1 TRBV10-3 CAISDASEQFF
TRBJ1-1 TRBV28 CASSWNTEAFF
TRBJ2-5 TRBV20-1 CSASGSQETQYF
TRBJ2-5 TRBV3-1 CASSSSVSPPETQYF
TRBJ2-7 TRBV15 CATSRPDYEQYF
TRBJ2-3 TRBV18 CASLELAGLDTQYF
TRBJ2-1 TRBV24-1 CATSDPQTRSNEQFF
TRBJ1-1 TRBV6-5 CASSRDRLRMNTEAFF
TRBJ1-1 TRBV29-1 CSVERGVGTEAFF
TRBJ1-5 TRBV29-1 CSVKTKESNQPQHF
TRBJ2-3 TRBV29-1 CSIWTGGVGDTQYF
TRBJ2-1 TRBV18 CASSPLGTAGFNEQFF
TRBJ2-7 TRBV5-1 CASSLGLAGGPIGYEQYF
TRBJ2-1 TRBV24-1 CATSDPRGTRKYIF
TRBJ2-3 TRBV13 CASSLGSVQSDTQYF
TRBJ2-1 TRBV6-5 CASSPGQTRGDEQFF